The 7 T cell receptor beta chains below were found in one sample sequenced in a study of shared clonotypes between healthy human individuals. The table came from immunoSEQ multiplex PCR; TCRdb's copy has only in-frame clones and leaves some out. The sample yields over a million clones, around 97% seen once. Sequenced: naive CD4+ T cells sorted from blood. Subset meaning: CD45RA+ positively selected. All receptors come from a man aged 25-45 years in good health.

The chain uses TRBV10-2 and TRBJ1-5; the D is unclear. From germline, CDR1 is WSHSY and CDR2 SAAADI. The CDR3 is made up of 15 amino acids. V lost 0 bases, J lost 5 bases, and 11 bases lay in between. The CDR3 here is CASSESGFGYQPQHF. The CDR3 DNA sequence: TGCGCCAGCAGTGAGTCAGGGTTTGGGTATCAGCCCCAGCATTTT.

Concerning this clone: Other DNA sequences in the same sample also yield this CDR3. The rearrangement uses TRBV28 and TRBJ2-7; D perhaps matches TRBD1 (5 bases). Trimming took off 6 bases at V and 5 bases at J, with 14 bases between the two ends. CDR3 length equals 13 residues. Germline loops: CDR1 MDHEN, CDR2 SYDVKM. The CDR3 is CASSPGQGNEQYF. CDR3 nucleotides: TGTGCCAGCAGCCCCGGGCAGGGTAACGAGCAGTACTTC.

This chain uses TRBV29-1 with TRBJ2-7; D may be TRBD1 (5 bases). Trimming cost V 1 base and J 5 bases, with 9 bases left between them. The germline CDR1 and CDR2 sequences are SQVTM and ANQGSEA. This CDR3 has 12 residues. The CDR3 DNA is TGCAGCGTTGAAGGCAGGGCCCACGAGCAGTACTTC. This gives the protein CSVEGRAHEQYF.

The chain links TRBV9 to TRBJ2-5; the match to TRBD1 covers 7 bases. Per the germline V gene, CDR1 is SGDLS and CDR2 is YYNGEE. This CDR3 comprises 14 residues. Trimming took 4 bases from V and 0 from J; bases not matched to a gene: 3. DNA for the CDR3: TGTGCCAGCAGCCCTGGGACAGACCAAGAGACCCAGTACTTC. This translates into CASSPGTDQETQYF.

The chain links TRBV10-3 to TRBJ2-3; TRBD2 matches at 7 bases. With 5 bases clipped from V and 2 bases from J, the junction kept 4 bases outside the gene matches. The length of the CDR3 is 14 residues. Germline V CDR1 and CDR2: ENHRY, SYGVKD. The CDR3 DNA reads as TGTGCCATCAGTTGGGGGGGGACCACAGATACGCAGTATTTT. This encodes CAISWGGTTDTQYF.

The rearrangement uses TRBV6-5 and TRBJ2-2; possibly TRBD2 for D (5 bases). Looked up from germline, CDR1 is MNHEY and CDR2 is SVGAGI. CDR3 size: 15 residues. V shed 6 bases and J shed 3 bases, with 14 bases lying between them. The CDR3 spells CASRPKGGYTGELFF. In nucleotides, the CDR3 is TGTGCCAGCAGACCCAAGGGCGGGTACACCGGGGAGCTGTTTTTT.

The sample holds one count of this clone. The chain uses TRBV5-1 and TRBJ2-3; 8 nucleotides match TRBD2. The germline V gene encodes CDR1 SGHRS and CDR2 YFSETQ. The CDR3 length is 16 residues. V was pared by 4 bases and J by 1 base, with 8 bases of the junction left unmatched. CDR3 DNA sequence: TGCGCCAGCAGCCCCTGGGTGCGGGAGGGCACAGATACGCAGTATTTT. Amino acids: CASSPWVREGTDTQYF.